This is a list of T cell receptor beta chains from one sample in a study of T cell repertoires in cytomegalovirus infection. What these receptors recognize is not known. TCRdb ran MiXCR on the reads and lists one entry per CDR3 protein. The sample lists approximately 770,000 distinct CDR3 sequences, 25% to 30% seen once, with around 13% in the top ten. Sequenced here: cultured CD8+ T cells from PBMCs, sampled from culture after CMV antigen stimulation. These receptor sequences come from a human donor in good health (CMV status not recorded). Some clones in this sample may be carry-over from other donors' samples. Both conserved end residues are part of each CDR3. The D gene is left open where the match is weak. For some rows the clone size is stated as once, few or many, or as a class when expanded; others skip it.

V gene: TRBV7-9
clone size: NA
J gene: TRBJ1-1
D gene: NA
CDR3 DNA: TGTGCCAGCAGCTTAGTCATCTGGGGTGCGACTGAAGCTTTCTTT
CDR3 protein: CASSLVIWGATEAFF

V gene: TRBV19
clone size: few
J gene: TRBJ1-5
D gene: NA
CDR3 DNA: TGTGCCAGTTCCCCGGGACACCAACTCAATCAGCCCCAGCATTTT
CDR3 protein: CASSPGHQLNQPQHF

V gene: TRBV15
clone size: NA
J gene: TRBJ1-4
D gene: NA
CDR3 DNA: TGTGCCACCAGCAGAGTACGACAGGTGAATGAAAAACTGTTTTTT
CDR3 protein: CATSRVRQVNEKLFF

V gene: TRBV19
clone size: NA
J gene: TRBJ2-2
D gene: NA
CDR3 DNA: TGTGCCAGTAGTATCCCAACCGGGGAGCTGTTTTTT
CDR3 protein: CASSIPTGELFF

V gene: TRBV10-2
clone size: few
J gene: TRBJ1-5
D gene: NA
CDR3 DNA: TGCGCCAGCAGTGTCGGCAGGGCCACATATAGCAATCAGCCCCAGCATTTT
CDR3 protein: CASSVGRATYSNQPQHF

V gene: TRBV11-1
clone size: many
J gene: TRBJ2-1
D gene: TRBD2
CDR3 DNA: TGTGCCAGCAGCCTAGCGGGGGTCAATGAGCAGTTCTTC
CDR3 protein: CASSLAGVNEQFF

V gene: TRBV2
clone size: few
J gene: TRBJ2-3
D gene: TRBD1
CDR3 DNA: TGTGCCCACGGGACAGCCATCACAGATACGCAGTATTTT
CDR3 protein: CAHGTAITDTQYF

V gene: TRBV5-6
clone size: NA
J gene: TRBJ2-2
D gene: NA
CDR3 DNA: TGTGCCAGCACCTTGCGCTGGGGTGTACCAAACACCGGGGAGCTGTTTTTT
CDR3 protein: CASTLRWGVPNTGELFF

V gene: TRBV27
clone size: NA
J gene: TRBJ2-7
D gene: NA
CDR3 DNA: TGTGCCACCCGGATATCCAGAACCTCCTACGAGCAGTACTTC
CDR3 protein: CATRISRTSYEQYF

V gene: TRBV7-9
clone size: NA
J gene: TRBJ1-1
D gene: NA
CDR3 DNA: TGTGCCAGCAGCCATCCGGGCGGGGACATGCTCTTCTTT
CDR3 protein: CASSHPGGDMLFF

V gene: TRBV6-2/TRBV6-3
clone size: NA
J gene: TRBJ2-3
D gene: NA
CDR3 DNA: TGTGCCAGCGGACCCCCTGCTAGCGGCACAGATACGCAGTATTTT
CDR3 protein: CASGPPASGTDTQYF

V gene: TRBV11-2
clone size: NA
J gene: TRBJ2-1
D gene: TRBD1
CDR3 DNA: TGTGCCAGCAGCCCTAGGACAGGGCTAATGAATGAGCAGTTCTTC
CDR3 protein: CASSPRTGLMNEQFF

V gene: TRBV24-1
clone size: many
J gene: TRBJ2-3
D gene: NA
CDR3 DNA: TGTGCCACCAGTGAGCCGGGACTCAACACAGATACGCAGTATTTT
CDR3 protein: CATSEPGLNTDTQYF

V gene: TRBV2
clone size: NA
J gene: TRBJ1-2
D gene: TRBD1
CDR3 DNA: TGTGCCAGCGACAGGGGCCGTCTAGGGTATGGCTACACCTTC
CDR3 protein: CASDRGRLGYGYTF

V gene: TRBV6-2/TRBV6-3
clone size: NA
J gene: TRBJ1-5
D gene: NA
CDR3 DNA: TGTGCCAGCAGTTCCGGCGGTGTCAATCAGCCCCAGCATTTT
CDR3 protein: CASSSGGVNQPQHF

V gene: TRBV27
clone size: NA
J gene: TRBJ1-2
D gene: TRBD1
CDR3 DNA: TGTGCCAGCAGTTTGATCGGGACAGCCTATGGCTACACCTTC
CDR3 protein: CASSLIGTAYGYTF

V gene: TRBV10-2
clone size: once
J gene: TRBJ2-7
D gene: TRBD2
CDR3 DNA: TGCGCCAGCATAGGGACTAGCGGGCATTCCTACGAGCAGTACTTC
CDR3 protein: CASIGTSGHSYEQYF

V gene: TRBV27
clone size: once
J gene: TRBJ1-1
D gene: NA
CDR3 DNA: TGTGCCAGCAGGCGACCCGGAAGGGGCTCGAACATTGAAGCTTTCTTT
CDR3 protein: CASRRPGRGSNIEAFF

V gene: TRBV7-8
clone size: few
J gene: TRBJ1-2
D gene: NA
CDR3 DNA: TGTGCCAGCAGCCCAATTCTGGTTGGCTACACCTTC
CDR3 protein: CASSPILVGYTF

V gene: TRBV19
clone size: NA
J gene: TRBJ1-6
D gene: NA
CDR3 DNA: TGTGCCAGTAGCCCCGAGGGCCGAAGCTCCTATAATTCACCCCTCCACTTT
CDR3 protein: CASSPEGRSSYNSPLHF

V gene: TRBV9
clone size: NA
J gene: TRBJ1-2
D gene: TRBD1
CDR3 DNA: TGTGCCAGCAGCAAACGGACAGGGACTAACTATGGCTACACCTTC
CDR3 protein: CASSKRTGTNYGYTF

V gene: TRBV6-5
clone size: NA
J gene: TRBJ2-1
D gene: TRBD2
CDR3 DNA: TGTGCCAGCAGTTACGCGATTAGCGGGGGGGAAGGTGAGCAGTTCTTC
CDR3 protein: CASSYAISGGEGEQFF

V gene: TRBV29-1
clone size: NA
J gene: TRBJ1-1
D gene: NA
CDR3 DNA: TGCAGCGTTGAGTGGCGGGTAGGCAACACTGAAGCTTTCTTT
CDR3 protein: CSVEWRVGNTEAFF